This passage covers 23 T cell receptor beta chains from one sample sequenced in a study of cytomegalovirus exposure and HLA in healthy donors. The PCR was carried out with 60 Vbeta primers and 13 Jbeta primers. The repertoire was sequenced with immunoSEQ multiplex PCR; TCRdb's copy has only in-frame clones and lacks some. The sample lists about 150,000 clones, around 80% occurring once. Sequencing used PBMCs. The origin of the receptors is a boy younger than 10 in good health and CMV-seronegative.

The chain links TRBV6-1 to TRBJ2-1, with D possibly matching TRBD2 (6 bases). The CDR3 has 15 residues. With 6 bases removed from V and 4 bases from J, the gap between germline ends came to 16 bases. In germline, CDR1 is MNHNS, CDR2 SASEGT. CDR3 loop: CASRMGTFDYNEQFF. The CDR3 bases are TGTGCCAGCAGGATGGGGACTTTCGATTACAATGAGCAGTTCTTC.

The chain recombines TRBV30 with TRBJ1-4; the D gene is possibly TRBD1 (6 bases). CDR1 and CDR2 from the germline V gene are GTSNPN and SVGIG (reference sequence). The CDR3 sequence is 14 residues long. Trimming cost V 2 bases and J 5 bases, with 12 bases left between them. As DNA, the CDR3 is TGTGCCTGGAGTTGGGGGCGCCGGAATGAAAAACTGTTTTTT. Encoded protein: CAWSWGRRNEKLFF.

J is TRBJ2-1 and V is TRBV15, with D tentatively TRBD2 (5 bases). CDR1 and CDR2 (germline): LNHNV, YYDKDF (reference sequence). V dropped 0 bases and J dropped 2 bases, with 14 bases sitting between them. CDR3 length: 17 residues. The CDR3 here is CATSRDLEGSTYNEQFF. CDR3 bases: TGTGCCACCAGCAGAGATCTCGAGGGATCAACCTACAATGAGCAGTTCTTC.

The chain carries TRBV6-1 and TRBJ2-3; D gene ambiguous. Germline CDR1 is MNHNS and CDR2 is SASEGT. The germline V and J ends were trimmed by 6 bases and 4 bases, with 14 bases remaining between them. The CDR3 totals 14 residues. Here the CDR3 DNA reads TGTGCCAGCAGGAGGCTAGGCAGTGCAGATACGCAGTATTTT. Protein: CASRRLGSADTQYF.

Here the CDR3 reads CASSLLSSGNQLEAFF. CDR3 bases: TGTGCCAGCAGCTTGTTGAGTTCGGGGAATCAACTTGAAGCTTTCTTT. The V gene is TRBV11-3, the J gene TRBJ1-1; D is undetermined. The CDR3 totals 16 residues. The germline V gene has CDR1 SGHNT and CDR2 YENEEA. The V end lost 3 bases, the J end lost 7 bases, and 21 bases lay between the germline ends.

The chain joins TRBV12-5 to TRBJ2-7; no clear D. Per germline, CDR1 LGHNT and CDR2 FRNRAP. This CDR3 spans 12 amino acids. The ends were cut back, 7 bases at V and 1 base at J, with 8 bases in the middle. CDR3 sequence: CASATGSYEQYF. In DNA form, the CDR3 reads TGTGCTAGTGCCACCGGTTCCTACGAGCAGTACTTC. The variable domain in full, completed from reference TRBV12-5 and TRBJ2-7, reads DARVTQTPRHKVTEMGQEVTMRCQPILGHNTVFWYRQTMMQGLELLAYFRNRAPLDDSGMPKDRFSAEMPDATLATLKIQPSEPRDSAVYFCASATGSYEQYFGPGTRLTVT.

CDR3 sequence reads: CASRIQGHNTEAFF. CDR3 DNA: TGCGCCAGCCGGATACAGGGGCACAACACTGAAGCTTTCTTT. The chain joins TRBV5-1 to TRBJ1-1; 7 bases are a match to TRBD1. Germline-derived CDR1 and CDR2 are SGHRS and YFSETQ. Unmatched junction bases numbered 8, after V lost 7 bases and J lost 2 bases. This CDR3 has 14 residues.

The rearrangement joins TRBV6-1 to TRBJ1-2, with D uncertain. Germline V gives CDR1 MNHNS, CDR2 SASEGT. The CDR3 runs 14 residues. Trimming took 0 bases from V and 3 from J, leaving 8 bases between them. Here the CDR3 DNA reads TGTGCCAGCAGTGAAGCCCCCGGTGACTATGGCTACACCTTC. Protein: CASSEAPGDYGYTF.

This chain joins TRBV7-9 and TRBJ1-1, with D unresolved. The CDR3 runs to 14 residues. V was cut by 1 base and J by 1 base, with 7 bases left in between. Germline V gives CDR1 SEHNR, CDR2 FQNEAQ (reference sequence). The CDR3: CASSLGGRNTEAFF. The CDR3 nucleotides read TGTGCCAGCAGCTTAGGAGGGCGGAACACTGAAGCTTTCTTT.

The chain is built from TRBV14 and TRBJ2-7; D is perhaps TRBD1 (5 bases). V was trimmed by 5 bases and J by 5 bases, leaving 13 bases between them. The CDR3 loop spans 13 amino acids. Germline lookup yields CDR1 SGHDN and CDR2 FVKESK. DNA of the CDR3: TGTGCCAGCAGCTTTGACGACAGCCACGAGCAGTACTTC. Translating gives CASSFDDSHEQYF.

This clone was counted a single time. The chain joins TRBV27 to TRBJ2-7; tentative D call: TRBD1 (7 bases). The CDR3 loop spans 16 amino acids. CDR1 is MNHEY and CDR2 is SMNVEV in the germline V gene (reference sequence). V was pared by 5 bases and J by 2 bases, with 19 bases between. The CDR3 sequence is CASSRQPGQRAYEQYF. CDR3 sequence (DNA): TGTGCCAGCAGTAGGCAACCGGGACAGCGGGCCTACGAGCAGTACTTC.

J is TRBJ1-2 and V is TRBV19, with D possibly matching TRBD1 (6 bases). CDR3 length: 13 amino acids. Germline assignment: CDR1 LNHDA and CDR2 SQIVND (reference sequence). The V end was cut by 7 bases, the J end by 8 bases, with 17 bases between. CDR3 nucleotide sequence: TGTGCCAGTAACATTCAGGACAGTAACGGCTACACCTTC. Its translation: CASNIQDSNGYTF.

V gene TRBV19 combines with J gene TRBJ2-7; D is possibly TRBD1 (5 bases). Germline loops: CDR1 LNHDA, CDR2 SQIVND (reference sequence). This CDR3 is built from 14 residues. V lost 5 bases, J lost 2 bases, and 13 bases lay in between. The CDR3 DNA sequence: TGTGCCAGTAGTCCAAGACAGAGAGCCTACGAGCAGTACTTC. Its translation is CASSPRQRAYEQYF.

The chain employs TRBV4-1 and TRBJ2-1; unclear D gene. CDR1 is MGHRA and CDR2 is YSYEKL in the germline V gene. V shed 1 base and J shed 10 bases, with 8 bases lying between them. The CDR3 has 12 amino acids. The CDR3 loop is CASSQVTAEQFF. The CDR3, as DNA: TGCGCCAGCAGCCAAGTCACCGCGGAGCAGTTCTTC.

This clone has only one observation. This chain uses TRBV2 with TRBJ1-2; 9 bases match TRBD1. In germline, CDR1 is SNHLY, CDR2 FYNNEI. The V and J ends lost 8 bases and 8 bases, in that order; junction bases with no gene match: 12. The CDR3 loop spans 14 amino acids. CDR3 in amino acids: CASSAPGQGDGYTF. The CDR3 DNA is TGTGCCAGCTCAGCACCGGGACAGGGTGACGGCTACACCTTC.

The chain has TRBV4-3 and TRBJ1-2; 9 bases map to TRBD1. Germline V gene lookup returns CDR1 LGHNA and CDR2 YSLEER. This CDR3 region has 15 residues. Trimming at V came to 1 base and at J to 0 bases, leaving 0 bases not matched to a gene. CDR3 sequence reads: CASSQGQGANYGYTF. Here the CDR3 DNA reads TGCGCCAGCAGCCAAGGACAGGGGGCTAACTATGGCTACACCTTC.

J is TRBJ1-4 and V is TRBV14; a possible D gene is TRBD1 (5 bases). Germline loops: CDR1 SGHDN, CDR2 FVKESK. Trimming removed 4 bases from V and 3 bases from J, with 12 bases in between. This CDR3 has 15 amino acids. CDR3: CASSLNRQANEKLFF. DNA for the CDR3: TGTGCCAGCAGCCTGAACAGGCAGGCTAATGAAAAACTGTTTTTT.

The chain couples TRBV7-9 to TRBJ2-2; 9 bases are shared with TRBD2. This CDR3 spans 16 amino acids. The germline V gene encodes CDR1 SEHNR and CDR2 FQNEAQ (reference sequence). V gave up 7 bases and J gave up 6 bases; unmatched junction bases: 12. The CDR3 loop reads CASTRGAAGGPGELFF. The CDR3 DNA is TGTGCCAGCACCAGGGGGGCAGCGGGAGGCCCCGGGGAGCTGTTTTTT. Full variable domain (remainder filled in from reference TRBV7-9 and TRBJ2-2): DTGVSQNPRHKITKRGQNVTFRCDPISEHNRLYWYRQTLGQGPEFLTYFQNEAQLEKSRLLSDRFSAERPKGSFSTLEIQRTEQGDSAMYLCASTRGAAGGPGELFFGEGSRLTVL.

The chain combines TRBV27 with TRBJ2-1, with a tentative D call TRBD2 (5 bases). The V end was cut by 2 bases, the J end by 3 bases, with 11 bases between. Per germline, CDR1 MNHEY and CDR2 SMNVEV (reference sequence). This CDR3 has 15 amino acids. The CDR3 coding sequence is TGTGCCAGCAGTTTACTAAGCGGCAACTACAATGAGCAGTTCTTC. Translation: CASSLLSGNYNEQFF.

This clone has just one count. V is TRBV18 and J is TRBJ1-2; D uncertain. The CDR3 loop spans 15 amino acids. V dropped 1 base and J dropped 4 bases, with 13 bases sitting between them. CDR1 is KGHSH, CDR2 LQKENI, per germline. The CDR3 bases are TGTGCCAGCTCACCACTAATGCGGGGAAGCTATGGCTACACCTTC. Translation: CASSPLMRGSYGYTF.

The chain links TRBV5-1 to TRBJ2-7; 11 positions match TRBD1. Germline V gives CDR1 SGHRS, CDR2 YFSETQ. The CDR3 sequence is 16 residues long. V gave up 4 bases and J gave up 2 bases; unmatched junction bases: 8. CDR3 nucleotides: TGCGCCAGCAGCGACCCCGGGACAGGGGGTGCCTACGAGCAGTACTTC. Its translation is CASSDPGTGGAYEQYF.

The rearrangement joins TRBV5-5 to TRBJ1-5; D is possibly TRBD1 (5 bases). V shed 0 bases and J shed 7 bases, with 14 bases lying between them. Looked up from germline, CDR1 is SGHKS and CDR2 is YYEKEE (reference sequence). CDR3 length: 15 amino acids. CDR3: CASSLGGGGIQPQHF. CDR3 bases: TGTGCCAGCAGCTTGGGCGGCGGGGGAATCCAGCCCCAGCATTTT.

The rearrangement links TRBV19 to TRBJ1-4; perhaps TRBD1 as D (5 bases). CDR1 is LNHDA and CDR2 is SQIVND in the germline V gene (reference sequence). This CDR3 is 14 amino acids long. Trimming cost V 5 bases and J 5 bases, with 12 bases left between them. The CDR3, as DNA: TGTGCCAGTAGTTTTCGGAGGGACAATGAAAAACTGTTTTTT. This encodes CASSFRRDNEKLFF.